This T cell receptor (beta chain) was obtained from a study of response to subunit inactivated influenza vaccine. General observations from the study: There was a suggestion from the authors that each seasonal influenza vaccination recruits few new T cells.

Trimming at V came to 0 bases and at J to 2 bases, leaving 10 bases not matched to a gene. The germline gives CDR1 SGHTA, CDR2 FQGTGA. The CDR3 totals 20 residues. This clonotype was seen a few times. Its antigen is unknown. MiXCR, run by TCRdb on the RT-PCR reads, gives a single entry per CDR3 protein. The table shows 650,000 to 800,000 distinct CDR3 sequences, with about 18% occurring only once. This receptor was taken from a man in his forties or fifties who received an inactivated influenza vaccine. The sequences come from PBMCs from blood, collected 5 to 6 days after vaccination. This rearrangement joins TRBV7-3 to TRBJ2-3, with TRBD2 matching over 14 bases. This CDR3 reads CASSLTPTSGGAFSTDTQYF. The CDR3 nucleotides are TGTGCCAGCAGCTTAACCCCGACTAGCGGGGGGGCATTCTCCACAGATACGCAGTATTTT.